What follows are 12 T cell receptor beta chains derived from one specimen sequenced in a study of spatial heterogeneity in lung cancer. The time point was: blood at routine non-recurrence follow-up after resection. The study sequenced unsorted whole RNA from tumor, nontumor lung or frozen PBMC. TCRdb ran MiXCR on the 5' RACE reads and lists one entry per CDR3 protein. The sample consists of 45,000 to 65,000 distinct CDR3 sequences, 7.4% of them appearing once. Sequenced here: PBMCs, sampled at follow-up. The source of these receptors is a female donor with early-stage non-small cell lung cancer.

The table lists this clonotype with many counts. The chain uses TRBV3-1 and TRBJ2-1; D might be TRBD1 (7 bases). CDR1 LGHDT and CDR2 YNNKEL come from the germline V gene (reference sequence). Deletions cut 1 base from V and 7 bases from J, with 14 bases between. The CDR3 contains 15 residues. CDR3 region: CASSQGRGVKNEQFF. The CDR3 DNA is TGTGCCAGCAGCCAAGGCAGGGGGGTTAAAAATGAGCAGTTCTTC.

This clonotype was seen repeatedly, ten times or more. The V and J genes are TRBV20-1 and TRBJ2-7, with 7 bases that match TRBD2. CDR3 length equals 14 residues. V lost 6 bases and J lost 5; bases outside the gene matches: 13. CDR1 and CDR2 (germline): DFQATT, SNEGSKA (reference sequence). The CDR3 nucleotides are TGCAGTGCGGGGGAGGGACTGCGTTTAGACGAGCAGTACTTC. Amino acid sequence: CSAGEGLRLDEQYF.

This clonotype has ten or more counts. Here the CDR3 DNA reads TGCGCCAGCAGCTTAAGGATCACAGATACGCAGTATTTT. It is translated as CASSLRITDTQYF. This rearrangement joins TRBV5-1 to TRBJ2-3; D gene uncertain. The CDR3 consists of 13 residues. CDR1 and CDR2 from the germline V gene are SGHRS and YFSETQ. V dropped 2 bases and J dropped 2 bases, with 6 bases sitting between them.

CDR3 in DNA: TGTGCCAGCAGCTTACAGTCGAACCGGGAGCAAAAAAATAGCAATCAGCCCCAGCATTTT. Translating it yields CASSLQSNREQKNSNQPQHF. This chain uses TRBV7-3 with TRBJ1-5; D is unresolved. Per the germline V gene, CDR1 is SGHTA and CDR2 is FQGTGA. V was pared by 2 bases and J by 0 bases, with 23 bases between. The CDR3 length is 20 residues.

The CDR3 nucleotides are TGTGCCAGCAGTCCCTATTTACAGGGATCCTACGAGCAGTACTTC. Amino acid sequence: CASSPYLQGSYEQYF. The chain employs TRBV6-1 and TRBJ2-7; possibly TRBD1 for D (6 bases). Germline lookup yields CDR1 MNHNS and CDR2 SASEGT. The CDR3 contains 15 residues. V was clipped by 5 bases and J by 1 base, with 15 bases between them.

This clonotype was counted only a few times. V and J are TRBV6-6 and TRBJ2-7; 8 positions match TRBD2. The CDR3 runs 15 residues. The germline V gene encodes CDR1 MNHNY and CDR2 SVGAGI (reference sequence). J was trimmed by 6 bases and V by 5 bases; bases with no gene match: 12. CDR3 nucleotide sequence: TGTGCCAGCAGTAATCGGGGTAGCGGGGCCCCCGAGCAGTACTTC. Translating gives CASSNRGSGAPEQYF.

V and J are TRBV7-9 and TRBJ2-7, with 7 bases that match TRBD1. This CDR3 comprises 14 residues. Germline values: CDR1 SEHNR, CDR2 FQNEAQ (reference sequence). Germline trimming cut 7 bases from V and 0 bases from J; bases unmatched to any gene: 6. CDR3 sequence: CASTPRGSSYEQYF. CDR3 sequence (DNA): TGTGCCAGCACTCCCAGGGGGAGCTCCTACGAGCAGTACTTC. The full variable domain, in which reference TRBV7-9 and TRBJ2-7 provide the parts outside the CDR3, is DTGVSQNPRHKITKRGQNVTFRCDPISEHNRLYWYRQTLGQGPEFLTYFQNEAQLEKSRLLSDRFSAERPKGSFSTLEIQRTEQGDSAMYLCASTPRGSSYEQYFGPGTRLTVT.

This clonotype has ten or more counts. The rearrangement joins TRBV20-1 to TRBJ2-7; 9 bases are a match to TRBD1. Trimming took 4 bases from V and 4 from J; bases not matched to a gene: 11. This CDR3 comprises 15 residues. Germline V gene sequence: CDR1 DFQATT, CDR2 SNEGSKA (reference sequence). CDR3 sequence: CSATTGTGNSYEQYF. In nucleotides, the CDR3 is TGCAGTGCTACCACCGGGACAGGGAATAGTTACGAGCAGTACTTC.

V usage is TRBV11-2 and J usage is TRBJ1-2; D gene unclear. The CDR3 contains 14 residues. The V gene's germline CDR1 is SGHAT and CDR2 FQNNGV. V lost 5 bases to trimming and J lost 1 base, with 11 bases between them. CDR3 in amino acids: CASSPRTGNYGYTF. The CDR3 coding sequence is TGTGCCAGCAGCCCCCGGACTGGTAACTATGGCTACACCTTC.

Many counts were recorded for this clonotype. V usage is TRBV5-6 and J usage is TRBJ2-7, with 8 bases identical to TRBD2. CDR1 SGHDT and CDR2 YYEEEE come from the germline V gene. The CDR3 is 15 residues long. J lost 0 bases, V lost 1 base, and 3 bases had no gene match. CDR3 DNA sequence: TGTGCCAGCAGCTTGAAGCGGGGGCACTCCTACGAGCAGTACTTC. As protein: CASSLKRGHSYEQYF.

The chain uses TRBV2 and TRBJ1-1, with TRBD1 as a possible D gene (6 bases). V shed 7 bases and J shed 2 bases, with 17 bases lying between them. Germline V gives CDR1 SNHLY, CDR2 FYNNEI. The CDR3 is made up of 15 amino acids. CDR3 sequence (DNA): TGTGCCAGCACCTTCTTGGACAGTGCCAACACTGAAGCTTTCTTT. Translated: CASTFLDSANTEAFF.

This clonotype appeared many times. The CDR3: CASSLGTVDYGYTF. Here the CDR3 DNA reads TGTGCCAGCAGCTTAGGGACAGTCGATTATGGCTACACCTTC. J is TRBJ1-2 and V is TRBV7-2, with D perhaps TRBD1 (6 bases). The V gene's germline CDR1 is SGHTA and CDR2 FQGNSA. CDR3 length equals 14 residues. V was shortened by 1 base and J by 5 bases, with 11 bases between the two germline ends.